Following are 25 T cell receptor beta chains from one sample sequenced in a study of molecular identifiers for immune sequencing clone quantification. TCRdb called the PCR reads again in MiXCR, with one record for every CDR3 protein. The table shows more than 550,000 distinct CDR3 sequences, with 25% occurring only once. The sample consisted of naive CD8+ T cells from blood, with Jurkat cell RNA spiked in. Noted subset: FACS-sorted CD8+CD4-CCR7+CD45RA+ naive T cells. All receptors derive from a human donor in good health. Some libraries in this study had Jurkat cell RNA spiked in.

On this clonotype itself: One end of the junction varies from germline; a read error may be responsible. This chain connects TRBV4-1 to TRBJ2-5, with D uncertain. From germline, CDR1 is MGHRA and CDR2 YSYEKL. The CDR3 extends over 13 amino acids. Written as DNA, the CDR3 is TGCGCCACCAGCCAAGGAGTTCAAGAGACCCAGTACTTC. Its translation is CATSQGVQETQYF.

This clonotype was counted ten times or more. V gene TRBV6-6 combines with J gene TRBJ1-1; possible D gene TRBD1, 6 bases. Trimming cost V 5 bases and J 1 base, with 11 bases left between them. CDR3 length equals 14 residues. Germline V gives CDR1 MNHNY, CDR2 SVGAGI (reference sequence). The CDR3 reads CASSPGHSNTEAFF. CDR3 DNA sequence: TGTGCCAGCAGTCCGGGACACTCGAACACTGAAGCTTTCTTT.

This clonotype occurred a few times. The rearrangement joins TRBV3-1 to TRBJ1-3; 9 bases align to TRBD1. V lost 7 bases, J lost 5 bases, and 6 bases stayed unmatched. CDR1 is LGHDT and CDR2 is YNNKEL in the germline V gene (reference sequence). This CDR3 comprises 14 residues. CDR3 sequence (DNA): TGTGCCAGCACAGGGACAGGGCAAAGAAACACCATATATTTT. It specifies CASTGTGQRNTIYF. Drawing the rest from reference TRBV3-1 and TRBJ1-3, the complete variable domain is DTAVSQTPKYLVTQMGNDKSIKCEQNLGHDTMYWYKQDSKKFLKIMFSYNNKELIINETVPNRFSPKSPDKAHLNLHINSLELGDSAVYFCASTGTGQRNTIYFGEGSWLTVV.

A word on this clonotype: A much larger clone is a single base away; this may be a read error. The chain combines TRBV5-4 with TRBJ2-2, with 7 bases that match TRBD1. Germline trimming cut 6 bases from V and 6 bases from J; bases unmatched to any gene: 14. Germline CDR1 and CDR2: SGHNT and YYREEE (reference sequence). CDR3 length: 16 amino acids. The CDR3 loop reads CASNSTLDRAAGELFF. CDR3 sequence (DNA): TGTGCCAGCAACTCAACCTTAGACAGGGCCGCCGGGGAGCTGTTTTTT.

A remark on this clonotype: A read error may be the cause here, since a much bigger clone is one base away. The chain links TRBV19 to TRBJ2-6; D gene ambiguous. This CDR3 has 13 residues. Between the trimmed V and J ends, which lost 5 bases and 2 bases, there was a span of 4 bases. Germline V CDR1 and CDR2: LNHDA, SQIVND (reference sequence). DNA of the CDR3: TGTGCCAGTAGTGCTGCTGGGGCCAACGTCCTGACTTTC. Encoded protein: CASSAAGANVLTF.

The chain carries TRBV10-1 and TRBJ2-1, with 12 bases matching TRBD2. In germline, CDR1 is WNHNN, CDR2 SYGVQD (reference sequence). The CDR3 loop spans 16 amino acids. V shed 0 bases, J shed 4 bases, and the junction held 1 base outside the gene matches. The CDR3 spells CASSESTSGGYNEQFF. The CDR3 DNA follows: TGCGCCAGCAGTGAGTCGACTAGCGGGGGATACAATGAGCAGTTCTTC.

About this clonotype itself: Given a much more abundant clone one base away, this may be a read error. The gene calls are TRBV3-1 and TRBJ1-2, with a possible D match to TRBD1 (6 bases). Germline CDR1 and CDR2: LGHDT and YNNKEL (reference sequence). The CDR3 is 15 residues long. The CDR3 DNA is TGTGCCAGCGGCCAAGATCTTGACAGGTATCGAGGCTACACCTTC. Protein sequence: CASGQDLDRYRGYTF.

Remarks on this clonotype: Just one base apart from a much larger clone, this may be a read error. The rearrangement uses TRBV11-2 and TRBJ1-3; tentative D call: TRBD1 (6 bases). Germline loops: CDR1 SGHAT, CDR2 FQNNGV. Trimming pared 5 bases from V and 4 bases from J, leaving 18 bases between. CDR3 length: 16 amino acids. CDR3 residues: CASSEYRADRGNTIYF. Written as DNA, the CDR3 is TGTGCCAGCAGCGAATACCGGGCCGACAGGGGAAACACCATATATTTT. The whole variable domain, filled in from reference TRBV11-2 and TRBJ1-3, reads EAGVAQSPRYKIIEKRQSVAFWCNPISGHATLYWYQQILGQGPKLLIQFQNNGVVDDSQLPKDRFSAERLKGVDSTLKIQPAKLEDSAVYLCASSEYRADRGNTIYFGEGSWLTVV.

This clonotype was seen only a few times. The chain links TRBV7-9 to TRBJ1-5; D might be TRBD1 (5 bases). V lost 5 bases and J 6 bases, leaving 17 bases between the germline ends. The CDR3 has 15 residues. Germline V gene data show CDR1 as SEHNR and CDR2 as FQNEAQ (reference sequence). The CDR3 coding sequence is TGTGCCAGCAGCGCCGGCGGGGGATCAGGTCAGCCCCAGCATTTT. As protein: CASSAGGGSGQPQHF.

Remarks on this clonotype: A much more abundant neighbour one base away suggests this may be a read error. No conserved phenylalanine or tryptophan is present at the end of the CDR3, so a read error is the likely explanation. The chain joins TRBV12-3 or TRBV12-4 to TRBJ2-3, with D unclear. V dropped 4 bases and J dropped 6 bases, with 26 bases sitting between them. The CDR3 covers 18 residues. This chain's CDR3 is CASSSQPLPVSVGDTQYS. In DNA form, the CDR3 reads TGTGCCAGCAGTTCCCAACCCCTCCCGGTGAGCGTCGGGGATACGCAGTATTCT.

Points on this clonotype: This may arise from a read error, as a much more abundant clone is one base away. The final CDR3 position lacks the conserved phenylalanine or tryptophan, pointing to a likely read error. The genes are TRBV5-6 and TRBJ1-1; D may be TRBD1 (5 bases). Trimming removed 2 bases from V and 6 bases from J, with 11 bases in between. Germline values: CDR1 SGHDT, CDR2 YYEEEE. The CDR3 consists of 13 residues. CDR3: CASSLTGPAEAFL. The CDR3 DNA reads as TGTGCCAGCAGCTTAACAGGACCAGCTGAAGCTTTCCTT.

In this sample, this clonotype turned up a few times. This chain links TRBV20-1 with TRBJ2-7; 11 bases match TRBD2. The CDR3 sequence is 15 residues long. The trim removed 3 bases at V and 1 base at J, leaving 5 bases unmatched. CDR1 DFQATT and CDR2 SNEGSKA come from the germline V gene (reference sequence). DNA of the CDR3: TGCAGTGCTAGTGCGGGACTAGCGGCTTCCTACGAGCAGTACTTC. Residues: CSASAGLAASYEQYF.

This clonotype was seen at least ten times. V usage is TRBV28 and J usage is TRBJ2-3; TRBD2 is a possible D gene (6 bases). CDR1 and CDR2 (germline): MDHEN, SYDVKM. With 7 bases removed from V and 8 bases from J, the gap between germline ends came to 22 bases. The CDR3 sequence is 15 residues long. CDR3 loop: CASIRTTGTLGTQYF. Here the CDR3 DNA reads TGTGCCAGCATAAGGACAACCGGGACTTTAGGTACGCAGTATTTT.

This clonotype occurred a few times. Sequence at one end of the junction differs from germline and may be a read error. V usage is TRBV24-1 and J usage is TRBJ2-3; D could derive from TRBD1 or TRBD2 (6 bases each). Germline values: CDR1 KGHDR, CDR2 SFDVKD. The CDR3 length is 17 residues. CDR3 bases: TGTGCCACCAGTGACTGGGGGGCGGGCGAAGGCACAGATACGCGGTATTTT. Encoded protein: CATSDWGAGEGTDTRYF.

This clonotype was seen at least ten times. In DNA, the CDR3 is TGTGCCAGCAGCCAAGAGGGACGCCCTTTCGAGCAGTACTTC. This gives the protein CASSQEGRPFEQYF. This chain uses TRBV3-1 with TRBJ2-7; D assignment may be TRBD1 or TRBD2 (5 bases each). The CDR3 covers 14 residues. Trimming took 0 bases from V and 6 from J, leaving 12 bases between them. Per germline, CDR1 LGHDT and CDR2 YNNKEL (reference sequence).

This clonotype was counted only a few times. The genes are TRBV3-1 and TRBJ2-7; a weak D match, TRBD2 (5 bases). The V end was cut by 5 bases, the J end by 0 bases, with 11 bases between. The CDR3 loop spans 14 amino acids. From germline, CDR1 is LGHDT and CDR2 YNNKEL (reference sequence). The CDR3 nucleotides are TGTGCCAGCAGCGCCCTCACTAGCTCCTACGAGCAGTACTTC. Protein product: CASSALTSSYEQYF.

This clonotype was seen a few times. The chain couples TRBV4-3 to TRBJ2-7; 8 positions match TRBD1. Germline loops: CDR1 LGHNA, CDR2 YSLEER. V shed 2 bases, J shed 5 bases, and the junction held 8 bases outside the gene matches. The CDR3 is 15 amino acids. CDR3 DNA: TGCGCCAGCAGCCAAAACGGACAGGGATCCCACGAGCAGTACTTC. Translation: CASSQNGQGSHEQYF.

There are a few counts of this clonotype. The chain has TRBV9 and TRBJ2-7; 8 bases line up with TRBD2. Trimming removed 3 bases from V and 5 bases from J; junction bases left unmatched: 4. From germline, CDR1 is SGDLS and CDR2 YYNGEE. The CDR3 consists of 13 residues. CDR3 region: CASSADGGDEQYF. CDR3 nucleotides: TGTGCCAGCAGCGCCGACGGGGGGGACGAGCAGTACTTC.

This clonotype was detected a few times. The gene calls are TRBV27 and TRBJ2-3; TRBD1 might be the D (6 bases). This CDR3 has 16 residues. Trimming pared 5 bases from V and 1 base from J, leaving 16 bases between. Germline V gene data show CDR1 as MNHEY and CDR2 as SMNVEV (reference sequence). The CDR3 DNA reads TGTGCCAGCAGTCCAGAGGGGGTCTGGGGCACAGATACGCAGTATTTT. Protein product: CASSPEGVWGTDTQYF.

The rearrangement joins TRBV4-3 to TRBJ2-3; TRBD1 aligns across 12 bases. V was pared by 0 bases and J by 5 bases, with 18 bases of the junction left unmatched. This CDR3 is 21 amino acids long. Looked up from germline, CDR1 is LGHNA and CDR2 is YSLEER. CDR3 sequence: CASSQDSGQGAAGGPGDTQYF. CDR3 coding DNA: TGCGCCAGCAGCCAAGATTCGGGACAGGGGGCGGCGGGAGGGCCGGGAGATACGCAGTATTTT.

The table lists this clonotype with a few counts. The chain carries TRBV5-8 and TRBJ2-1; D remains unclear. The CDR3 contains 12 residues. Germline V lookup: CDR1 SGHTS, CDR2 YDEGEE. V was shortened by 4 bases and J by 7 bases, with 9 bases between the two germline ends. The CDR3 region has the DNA TGTGCCAGCAGCCTGGTCCAAAATGAGCAGTTCTTC. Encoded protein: CASSLVQNEQFF.

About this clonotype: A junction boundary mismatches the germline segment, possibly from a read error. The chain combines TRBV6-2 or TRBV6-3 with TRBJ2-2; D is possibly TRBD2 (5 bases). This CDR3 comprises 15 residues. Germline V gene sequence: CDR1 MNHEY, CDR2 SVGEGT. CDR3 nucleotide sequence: TGTGCCAGCAGTTACGGTGACCCGAACACCGGGGAGCTGTCTTTT. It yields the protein CASSYGDPNTGELSF.

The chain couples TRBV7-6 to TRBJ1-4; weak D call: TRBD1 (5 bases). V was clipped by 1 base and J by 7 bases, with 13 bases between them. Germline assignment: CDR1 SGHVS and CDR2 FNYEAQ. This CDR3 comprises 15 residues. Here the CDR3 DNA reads TGTGCCAGCAGCTTAGAGCAGGGTCGGGGTGAAAAACTGTTTTTT. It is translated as CASSLEQGRGEKLFF.

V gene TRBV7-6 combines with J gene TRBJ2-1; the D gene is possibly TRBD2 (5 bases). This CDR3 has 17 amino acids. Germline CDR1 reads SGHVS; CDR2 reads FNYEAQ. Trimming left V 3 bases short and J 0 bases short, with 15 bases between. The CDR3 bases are TGTGCCAGCAGCTTCGTGGCCGGGAAAAGCTCCTACAATGAGCAGTTCTTC. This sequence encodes CASSFVAGKSSYNEQFF.

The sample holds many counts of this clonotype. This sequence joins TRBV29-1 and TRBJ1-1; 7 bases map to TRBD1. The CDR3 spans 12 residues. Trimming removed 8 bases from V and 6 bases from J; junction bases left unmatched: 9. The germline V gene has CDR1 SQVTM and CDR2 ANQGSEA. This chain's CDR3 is CSLQLGTAEAFF. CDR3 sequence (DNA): TGCAGCCTCCAACTCGGGACAGCTGAAGCTTTCTTT.